These 24 T cell receptor beta chains were sequenced from one sample in a study of early T cells in non-severe SARS-CoV-2 infection. TCRdb independently ran MiXCR on the 5' RACE reads; one entry per CDR3 protein. The data contain roughly 88,000 distinct CDR3 sequences, 12% to 15% of them singletons. The sequenced sample consisted of whole blood. Receptors originate from an adult who was a healthcare worker with PCR-confirmed SARS-CoV-2 infection or an uninfected control (not recorded which).

This clonotype was seen a handful of times. The chain carries TRBV6-6 and TRBJ2-7, with TRBD2 as a possible D gene (5 bases). Deletions cut 2 bases from V and 6 bases from J, with 8 bases between. Germline CDR1 and CDR2: MNHNY and SVGAGI (reference sequence). The CDR3 totals 12 residues. Here the CDR3 reads CASSYEGSEQYF. CDR3 DNA: TGTGCCAGCAGTTACGAGGGTTCCGAGCAGTACTTC.

V is TRBV6-5 and J is TRBJ2-5; a possible D gene is TRBD1 (5 bases). Trimming left V 6 bases short and J 5 bases short, with 13 bases between. Germline-derived CDR1 and CDR2 are MNHEY and SVGAGI. The CDR3 contains 13 residues. The CDR3 coding sequence is TGTGCCAGCAGCCGCGTTGGGGCGGAGACCCAGTACTTC. This translates into CASSRVGAETQYF.

This clonotype was picked up a small number of times. V and J are TRBV5-1 and TRBJ2-1; tentatively, D is TRBD2 (6 bases). The V end was cut by 5 bases, the J end by 2 bases, with 29 bases between. Germline V gene data show CDR1 as SGHRS and CDR2 as YFSETQ. The CDR3 covers 20 residues. CDR3 nucleotides: TGCGCCAGCAGGCCCTGTTGTGGGGTGGTTAGCGGAAATACCTACAATGAGCAGTTCTTC. This translates into CASRPCCGVVSGNTYNEQFF. The complete variable domain, with remaining parts taken from reference TRBV5-1 and TRBJ2-1, reads KAGVTQTPRYLIKTRGQQVTLSCSPISGHRSVSWYQQTPGQGLQFLFEYFSETQRNKGNFPGRFSGRQFSNSRSEMNVSTLELGDSALYLCASRPCCGVVSGNTYNEQFFGPGTRLTVL.

The V call is TRBV28, the J call TRBJ2-7; D unclear. CDR1 MDHEN and CDR2 SYDVKM come from the germline V gene. The CDR3 extends over 10 amino acids. V was shortened by 5 bases and J by 4 bases, with 3 bases between the two germline ends. The CDR3 is CASSKYEQYF. The CDR3 DNA sequence: TGTGCCAGCAGTAAGTACGAGCAGTACTTC.

The genes are TRBV10-1 and TRBJ1-6, with 7 bases aligning to TRBD1. V lost 5 bases, J lost 19 bases, and 5 bases stayed unmatched. Germline CDR1 WNHNN, CDR2 SYGVQD (reference sequence). The CDR3 totals 10 residues. This CDR3 is CASSRQGPHF. The CDR3 DNA sequence: TGCGCCAGCAGTAGACAGGGCCCGCACTTT.

The chain carries TRBV4-1 and TRBJ2-7; no firm D call. Trimming pared 4 bases from V and 2 bases from J, leaving 18 bases between. CDR3 length equals 16 residues. Germline-derived CDR1 and CDR2 are MGHRA and YSYEKL. In DNA, the CDR3 is TGCGCCAGCAGCCGGGTGCATGGGTCGGCTGCCTACGAGCAGTACTTC. Encoded protein: CASSRVHGSAAYEQYF.

This chain links TRBV20-1 with TRBJ1-5; D is possibly TRBD1 (5 bases). Germline CDR1 is DFQATT and CDR2 is SNEGSKA (reference sequence). With 6 bases removed from V and 5 bases from J, the gap between germline ends came to 11 bases. This CDR3 contains 12 residues. The CDR3 here is CSAQTGDQPQHF. For the CDR3, the DNA is TGCAGTGCACAAACAGGCGATCAGCCCCAGCATTTT.

The genes are TRBV2 and TRBJ2-5; 7 bases are shared with TRBD2. With V trimmed by 2 bases and J by 0 bases, 6 bases remained unmatched. This CDR3 has 16 residues. CDR1 and CDR2 (germline): SNHLY, FYNNEI. This CDR3 reads CASSENLGRYQETQYF. The DNA of the CDR3 is TGTGCCAGCAGTGAAAATCTCGGGAGGTACCAAGAGACCCAGTACTTC.

This clonotype was found many times. This chain joins TRBV15 and TRBJ2-6; D is possibly TRBD2 (5 bases). The germline V gene has CDR1 LNHNV and CDR2 YYDKDF (reference sequence). The ends were cut back, 5 bases at V and 0 bases at J, with 8 bases in the middle. The CDR3 is made up of 15 amino acids. The CDR3 DNA reads as TGTGCCACCAGCGACGGGGACTCTGGGGCCAACGTCCTGACTTTC. This encodes CATSDGDSGANVLTF.

The V and J genes are TRBV28 and TRBJ2-7; D gene uncertain. The CDR3 runs to 11 residues. Looked up from germline, CDR1 is MDHEN and CDR2 is SYDVKM. The V end was cut by 1 base, the J end by 4 bases, with 2 bases between. This chain's CDR3 is CASSLYYEQYF. CDR3 in DNA: TGTGCCAGCAGTTTATATTACGAGCAGTACTTC.

This clonotype was observed a few times. The chain uses TRBV7-9 and TRBJ2-7; 9 nucleotides agree with TRBD1. V dropped 1 base and J dropped 5; count of bases not matched to a gene: 6. The germline gives CDR1 SEHNR, CDR2 FQNEAQ (reference sequence). The CDR3 spans 15 residues. CDR3 in DNA: TGTGCCAGCAGCTTAGATGGACAGGGGCCCGACGAGCAGTACTTC. This sequence encodes CASSLDGQGPDEQYF.

In this sample, this clonotype turned up many times. This chain links TRBV11-2 with TRBJ1-1; D not resolved. The ends were cut back, 2 bases at V and 1 base at J, with 5 bases in the middle. Germline CDR1 reads SGHAT; CDR2 reads FQNNGV. The CDR3 is 13 amino acids. CDR3 in amino acids: CASSLLGNTEAFF. The CDR3 DNA follows: TGTGCCAGCAGCTTACTAGGGAACACTGAAGCTTTCTTT.

This chain connects TRBV13 to TRBJ2-1; tentatively, D is TRBD1 or TRBD2 (5 bases each). Trimming took 7 bases from V and 7 from J, leaving 17 bases between them. The germline gives CDR1 PRHDT, CDR2 FYEKMQ (reference sequence). The CDR3 sequence is 14 residues long. CDR3 sequence reads: CASTTGRSRNEQFF. The CDR3 bases are TGTGCCAGCACTACGGGACGGTCAAGGAATGAGCAGTTCTTC. The variable domain in full, completed from reference TRBV13 and TRBJ2-1, reads AAGVIQSPRHLIKEKRETATLKCYPIPRHDTVYWYQQGPGQDPQFLISFYEKMQSDKGSIPDRFSAQQFSDYHSELNMSSLELGDSALYFCASTTGRSRNEQFFGPGTRLTVL.

V gene TRBV11-2 combines with J gene TRBJ2-7; no clear D. V lost 7 bases, J lost 3 bases, and 10 bases lay in between. The CDR3 is 12 amino acids. From germline, CDR1 is SGHAT and CDR2 FQNNGV. In nucleotides, the CDR3 is TGTGCCAGCAACCTCCCATTCTACGAGCAGTACTTC. It translates to CASNLPFYEQYF.

Details on this clonotype: The junction and the germline gene differ at one end; a read error may be behind it. The J gene is TRBJ2-2, the V gene TRBV5-4, with D perhaps given as TRBD1 or TRBD2 (6 bases each). CDR1 and CDR2 (germline): SGHNT, YYREEE (reference sequence). The CDR3 is 16 amino acids. For the CDR3, the DNA is TGTGCCAGCAGCTTGCCGGGGGCCCTGAACACCGGGGAGCTGGTTTTT. Amino acid sequence: CASSLPGALNTGELVF.

In its sample, this clonotype was seen a few times. The V call is TRBV11-1, the J call TRBJ2-6; D gene ambiguous. Germline loops: CDR1 SGHAT, CDR2 FQDESV (reference sequence). V lost 1 base to trimming and J lost 1 base, with 5 bases between them. This CDR3 is built from 15 residues. CDR3 sequence: CASSLGLSGANVLTF. In nucleotides, the CDR3 is TGTGCCAGCAGCTTAGGCTTATCTGGGGCCAACGTCCTGACTTTC.

The chain carries TRBV11-2 and TRBJ1-2; a possible D gene is TRBD1 (5 bases). Germline lookup yields CDR1 SGHAT and CDR2 FQNNGV. Trimming removed 2 bases at V and 5 bases at J, with 15 bases between. The CDR3 consists of 15 residues. The CDR3, as DNA: TGTGCCAGCAGCTTAACGACAGCGTTGATTTATGGCTACACCTTC. Translation: CASSLTTALIYGYTF.

This clonotype has more than one count but fewer than ten. The genes are TRBV6-2 or TRBV6-3 and TRBJ2-5, with a possible D match to TRBD1 (6 bases). In germline, CDR1 is MNHEY, CDR2 SVGEGT. V was cut by 4 bases and J by 3 bases, with 9 bases left in between. The CDR3 covers 13 residues. DNA of the CDR3: TGTGCCAGCAGTTGGGCAGGGGAAGAGACCCAGTACTTC. Residues: CASSWAGEETQYF.

The CDR3 DNA follows: TGCAGTGCTAGACCCTGGGGGCGGGGGAACACCGGGGAGCTGTTTTTT. It translates to CSARPWGRGNTGELFF. This chain links TRBV20-1 with TRBJ2-2; D tentatively fits TRBD1 or TRBD2 (6 bases each). Germline V gene lookup returns CDR1 DFQATT and CDR2 SNEGSKA (reference sequence). Trimming shortened V by 2 bases and J by 1 base, and 14 bases separated the two germline ends. CDR3 length: 16 amino acids.

This clonotype was detected many times. The chain uses TRBV7-2 and TRBJ1-2; no clear D. V was cut by 1 base and J by 7 bases, with 10 bases left in between. Germline lookup yields CDR1 SGHTA and CDR2 FQGNSA. This CDR3 is built from 13 residues. The CDR3 region has the DNA TGTGCCAGCAGCTTAGATGTTTGGCGTGGCTACACCTTC. It codes for CASSLDVWRGYTF.

This clonotype was detected many times. This chain links TRBV28 with TRBJ2-3; possibly TRBD1 for D (7 bases). Germline V gene lookup returns CDR1 MDHEN and CDR2 SYDVKM. Trimming took 1 base from V and 2 from J, leaving 22 bases between them. The CDR3 covers 19 residues. CDR3 bases: TGTGCCAGCAGTTTATACCCGGGGGTACAGGGGCGCTTCACAGATACGCAGTATTTT. It codes for CASSLYPGVQGRFTDTQYF.

The sample holds many counts of this clonotype. The rearrangement links TRBV12-3 or TRBV12-4 to TRBJ2-5; maybe TRBD1 (5 bases). V was trimmed by 5 bases and J by 5 bases, leaving 18 bases between them. CDR3 size: 15 residues. The CDR3 spells CASSVTGTSPETQYF. CDR3 DNA: TGTGCCAGCAGTGTCACAGGTACCTCACCGGAGACCCAGTACTTC.

This clonotype was seen more than once but under ten times. The chain employs TRBV7-6 and TRBJ2-1, with D maybe TRBD2 (5 bases). In germline, CDR1 is SGHVS, CDR2 FNYEAQ. The CDR3 has 13 amino acids. V was shortened by 4 bases and J by 12 bases, with 16 bases between the two germline ends. The chain's CDR3 is CASSSQSPEGQFF. The CDR3 bases are TGTGCCAGCAGCTCACAGTCCCCTGAGGGGCAGTTCTTC.

V usage is TRBV11-1 and J usage is TRBJ1-2; possibly TRBD1 for D (5 bases). The CDR3 covers 12 residues. The V gene lost 8 bases and the J gene lost 7 bases, with 14 bases spanning the gap. The germline gives CDR1 SGHAT, CDR2 FQDESV (reference sequence). The chain's CDR3 is CASPLGESGYTF. The CDR3 DNA reads TGTGCCAGCCCCCTGGGGGAAAGTGGCTACACCTTC.